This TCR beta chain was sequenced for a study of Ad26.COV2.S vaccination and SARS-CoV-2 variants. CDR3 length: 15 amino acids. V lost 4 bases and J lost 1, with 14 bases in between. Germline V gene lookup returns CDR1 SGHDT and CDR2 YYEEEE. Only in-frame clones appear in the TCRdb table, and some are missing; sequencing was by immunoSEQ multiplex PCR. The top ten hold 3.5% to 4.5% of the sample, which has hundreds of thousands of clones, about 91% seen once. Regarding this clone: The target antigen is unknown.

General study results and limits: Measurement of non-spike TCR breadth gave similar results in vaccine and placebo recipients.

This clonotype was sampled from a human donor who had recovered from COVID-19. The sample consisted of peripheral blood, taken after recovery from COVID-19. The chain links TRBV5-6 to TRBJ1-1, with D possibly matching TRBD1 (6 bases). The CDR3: CASSPWDIRNTEAFF. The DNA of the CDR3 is TGTGCCAGCAGCCCCTGGGACATTCGGAACACTGAAGCTTTCTTT.